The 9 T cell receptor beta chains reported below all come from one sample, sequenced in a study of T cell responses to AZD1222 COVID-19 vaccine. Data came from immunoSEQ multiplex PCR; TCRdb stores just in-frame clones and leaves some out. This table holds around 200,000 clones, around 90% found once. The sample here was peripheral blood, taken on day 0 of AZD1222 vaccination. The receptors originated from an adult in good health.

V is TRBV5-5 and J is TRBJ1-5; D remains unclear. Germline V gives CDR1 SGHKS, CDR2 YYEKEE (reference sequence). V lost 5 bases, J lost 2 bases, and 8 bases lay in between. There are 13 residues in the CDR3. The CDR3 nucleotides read TGTGCCAGCAGTTCAGGTGGCAATCAGCCCCAGCATTTT. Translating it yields CASSSGGNQPQHF.

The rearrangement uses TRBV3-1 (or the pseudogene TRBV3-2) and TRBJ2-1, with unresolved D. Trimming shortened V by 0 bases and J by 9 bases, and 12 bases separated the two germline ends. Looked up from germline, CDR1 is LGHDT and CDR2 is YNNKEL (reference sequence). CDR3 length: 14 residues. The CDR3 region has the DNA TGTGCCAGCAGCCAAGATCAGTATTGGGGTGAGCAGTTCTTC. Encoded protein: CASSQDQYWGEQFF.

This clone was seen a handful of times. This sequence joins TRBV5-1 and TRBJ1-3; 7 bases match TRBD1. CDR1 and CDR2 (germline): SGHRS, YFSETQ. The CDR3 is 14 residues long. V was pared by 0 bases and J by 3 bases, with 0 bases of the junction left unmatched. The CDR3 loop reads CASSLAGGGNTIYF. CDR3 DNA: TGCGCCAGCAGCTTGGCAGGGGGTGGAAACACCATATATTTT. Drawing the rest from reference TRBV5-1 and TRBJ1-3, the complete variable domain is KAGVTQTPRYLIKTRGQQVTLSCSPISGHRSVSWYQQTPGQGLQFLFEYFSETQRNKGNFPGRFSGRQFSNSRSEMNVSTLELGDSALYLCASSLAGGGNTIYFGEGSWLTVV.

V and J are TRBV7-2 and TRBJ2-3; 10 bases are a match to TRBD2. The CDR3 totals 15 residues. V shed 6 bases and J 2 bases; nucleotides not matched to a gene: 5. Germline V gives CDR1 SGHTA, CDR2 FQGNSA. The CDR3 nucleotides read TGTGCCAGCAGGAGAGCGGGGGGGCCCACAGATACGCAGTATTTT. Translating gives CASRRAGGPTDTQYF.

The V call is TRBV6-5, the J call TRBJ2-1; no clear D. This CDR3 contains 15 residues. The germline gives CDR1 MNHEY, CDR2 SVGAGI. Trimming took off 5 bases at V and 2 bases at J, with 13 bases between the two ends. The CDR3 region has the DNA TGTGCCAGCAGTCCTGATGACTCCCCCTACAATGAGCAGTTCTTC. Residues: CASSPDDSPYNEQFF.

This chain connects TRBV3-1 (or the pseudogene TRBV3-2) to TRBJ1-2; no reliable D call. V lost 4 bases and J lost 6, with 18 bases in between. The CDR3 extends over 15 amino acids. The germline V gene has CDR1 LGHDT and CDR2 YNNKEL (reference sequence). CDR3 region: CASSPGIWAENGYTF. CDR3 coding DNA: TGTGCCAGCAGCCCGGGAATATGGGCGGAAAATGGCTACACCTTC.

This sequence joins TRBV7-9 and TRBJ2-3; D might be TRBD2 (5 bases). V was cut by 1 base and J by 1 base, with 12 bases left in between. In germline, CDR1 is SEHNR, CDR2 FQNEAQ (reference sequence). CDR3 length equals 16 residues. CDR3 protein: CASSLGTPTRTDTQYF. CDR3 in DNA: TGTGCCAGCAGCTTAGGGACTCCTACCCGCACAGATACGCAGTATTTT.

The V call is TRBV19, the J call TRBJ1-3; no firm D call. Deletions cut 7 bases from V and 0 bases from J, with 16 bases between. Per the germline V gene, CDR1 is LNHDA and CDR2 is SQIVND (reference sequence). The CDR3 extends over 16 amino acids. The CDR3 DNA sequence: TGTGCCAGTACCGACACTCGGGGTAGCTCTGGAAACACCATATATTTT. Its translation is CASTDTRGSSGNTIYF. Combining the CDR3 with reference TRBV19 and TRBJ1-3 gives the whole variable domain DGGITQSPKYLFRKEGQNVTLSCEQNLNHDAMYWYRQDPGQGLRLIYYSQIVNDFQKGDIAEGYSVSREKKESFPLTVTSAQKNPTAFYLCASTDTRGSSGNTIYFGEGSWLTVV.

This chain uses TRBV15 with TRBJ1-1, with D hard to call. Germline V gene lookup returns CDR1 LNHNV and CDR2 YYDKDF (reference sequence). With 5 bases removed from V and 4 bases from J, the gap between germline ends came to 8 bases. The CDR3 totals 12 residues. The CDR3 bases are TGTGCCACCAGCGGGTTGGGCACTGAAGCTTTCTTT. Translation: CATSGLGTEAFF.